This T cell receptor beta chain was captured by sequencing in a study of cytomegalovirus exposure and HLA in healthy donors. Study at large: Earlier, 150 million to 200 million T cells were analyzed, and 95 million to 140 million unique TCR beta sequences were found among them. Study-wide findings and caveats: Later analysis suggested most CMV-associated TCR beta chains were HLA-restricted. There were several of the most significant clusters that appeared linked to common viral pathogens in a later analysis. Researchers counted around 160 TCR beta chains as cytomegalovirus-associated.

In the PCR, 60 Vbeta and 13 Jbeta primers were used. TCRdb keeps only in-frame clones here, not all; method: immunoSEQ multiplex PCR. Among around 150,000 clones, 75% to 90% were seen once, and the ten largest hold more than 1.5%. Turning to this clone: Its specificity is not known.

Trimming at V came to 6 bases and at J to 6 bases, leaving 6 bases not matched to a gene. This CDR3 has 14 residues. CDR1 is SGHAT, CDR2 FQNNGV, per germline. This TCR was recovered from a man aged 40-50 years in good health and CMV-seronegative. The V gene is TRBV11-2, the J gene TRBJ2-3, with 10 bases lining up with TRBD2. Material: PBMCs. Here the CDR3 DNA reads TGTGCCAGCAGACCGAGCGGGAGGGGGGATACGCAGTATTTT. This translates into CASRPSGRGDTQYF.